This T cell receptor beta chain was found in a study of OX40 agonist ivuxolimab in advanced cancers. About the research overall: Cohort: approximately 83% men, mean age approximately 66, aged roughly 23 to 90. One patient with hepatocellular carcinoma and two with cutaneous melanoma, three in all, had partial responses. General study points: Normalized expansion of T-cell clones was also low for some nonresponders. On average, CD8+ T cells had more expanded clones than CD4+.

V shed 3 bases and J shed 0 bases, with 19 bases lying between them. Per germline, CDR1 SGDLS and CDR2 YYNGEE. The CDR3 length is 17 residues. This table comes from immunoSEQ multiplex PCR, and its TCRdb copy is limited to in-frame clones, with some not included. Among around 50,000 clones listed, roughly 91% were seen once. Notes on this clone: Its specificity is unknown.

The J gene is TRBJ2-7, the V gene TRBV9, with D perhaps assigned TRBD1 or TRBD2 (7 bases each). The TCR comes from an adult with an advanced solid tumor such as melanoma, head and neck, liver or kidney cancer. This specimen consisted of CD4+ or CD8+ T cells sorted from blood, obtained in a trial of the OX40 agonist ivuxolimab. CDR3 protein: CASSESSTGDYSYEQYF. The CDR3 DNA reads TGTGCCAGCAGCGAGAGTTCCACAGGGGACTACTCCTACGAGCAGTACTTC. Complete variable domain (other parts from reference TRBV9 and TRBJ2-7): DSGVTQTPKHLITATGQRVTLRCSPRSGDLSVYWYQQSLDQGLQFLIQYYNGEERAKGNILERFSAQQFPDLHSELNLSSLELGDSALYFCASSESSTGDYSYEQYFGPGTRLTVT.